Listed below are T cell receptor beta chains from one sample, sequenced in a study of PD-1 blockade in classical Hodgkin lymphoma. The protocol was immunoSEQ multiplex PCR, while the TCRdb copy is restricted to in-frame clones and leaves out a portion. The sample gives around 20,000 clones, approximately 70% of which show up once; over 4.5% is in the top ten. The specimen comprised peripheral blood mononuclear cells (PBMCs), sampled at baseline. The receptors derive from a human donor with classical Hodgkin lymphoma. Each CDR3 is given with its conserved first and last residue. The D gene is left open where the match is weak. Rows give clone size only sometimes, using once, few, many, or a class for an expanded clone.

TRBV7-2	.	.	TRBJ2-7	CASSLGGAGVSGEQYF	TGTGCCAGCAGCCTAGGGGGGGCAGGGGTTTCGGGTGAGCAGTACTTC
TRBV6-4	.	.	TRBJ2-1	CASSPGRVGSNEQFF	TGTGCCAGCAGTCCGGGACGAGTAGGGTCAAATGAGCAGTTCTTC
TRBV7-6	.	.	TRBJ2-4	CASSFDGGIQYF	TGTGCCAGCAGCTTTGACGGGGGCATTCAGTACTTC
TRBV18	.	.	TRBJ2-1	CASSRAALEDEQFF	TGTGCCAGCTCACGGGCAGCCCTTGAGGATGAGCAGTTCTTC
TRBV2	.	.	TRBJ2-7	CASNRLGETYEQYF	TGTGCCAGCAATAGATTGGGGGAAACCTACGAGCAGTACTTC
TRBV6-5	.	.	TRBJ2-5	CASSGGGTQYF	TGTGCCAGCAGTGGGGGCGGGACCCAGTACTTC
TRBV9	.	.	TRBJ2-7	CASSVVALGQAFSYEQYF	TGTGCCAGCAGCGTAGTGGCTTTAGGGCAGGCCTTCTCCTACGAGCAGTACTTC
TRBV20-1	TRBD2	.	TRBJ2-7	CSAKAGEEQYF	TGCAGTGCTAAAGCGGGGGAGGAGCAGTACTTC
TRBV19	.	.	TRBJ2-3	CASSIGIGASTDTQYF	TGTGCCAGTAGTATCGGGATAGGGGCCTCCACAGATACGCAGTATTTT
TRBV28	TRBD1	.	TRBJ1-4	CASSLQGAANEKLFF	TGTGCCAGCAGTTTGCAGGGGGCTGCTAATGAAAAACTGTTTTTT
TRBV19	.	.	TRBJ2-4	CASSIRAIQRANIQYF	TGTGCCAGTAGTATAAGGGCCATCCAGAGGGCTAACATTCAGTACTTC
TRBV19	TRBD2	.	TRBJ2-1	CASSILGTSGASSYNEQFF	TGTGCCAGTAGTATACTTGGGACTAGCGGGGCGAGCTCCTACAATGAGCAGTTCTTC
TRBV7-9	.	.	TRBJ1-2	CASSFRQNNYGYTF	TGTGCCAGCAGCTTCAGACAGAACAACTATGGCTACACCTTC
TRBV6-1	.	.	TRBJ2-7	CASKSFLRGHEQYF	TGTGCCAGCAAATCTTTTCTACGGGGCCACGAGCAGTACTTC
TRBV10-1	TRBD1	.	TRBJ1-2	CASSESRGPAYGYTF	TGCGCCAGCAGTGAGTCGAGGGGGCCGGCCTATGGCTACACCTTC
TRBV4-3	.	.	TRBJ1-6	CASSHLQYPNSPLHF	TGCGCCAGCAGCCATCTTCAGTACCCCAATTCACCCCTCCACTTT
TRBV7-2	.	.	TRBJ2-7	CASSFQRTISYEQYF	TGTGCCAGCAGCTTTCAGCGGACTATCTCCTACGAGCAGTACTTC
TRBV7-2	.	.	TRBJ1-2	CASSLVAGKDYGYTF	TGTGCCAGCAGCTTAGTGGCAGGGAAAGACTATGGCTACACCTTC
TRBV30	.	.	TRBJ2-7	CAWSGREQYF	TGTGCCTGGAGCGGAAGGGAGCAGTACTTC
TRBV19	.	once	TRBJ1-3	CASIRGGVGNTIYF	TGTGCCAGTATCCGAGGAGGGGTTGGAAACACCATATATTTT
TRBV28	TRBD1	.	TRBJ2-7	CASRATSTGGPYEQYF	TGTGCCAGCAGAGCGACTTCAACAGGGGGCCCCTACGAGCAGTACTTC
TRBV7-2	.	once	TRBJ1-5	CASSLRGGGNQPQHF	TGTGCCAGCAGCTTAAGGGGGGGTGGCAATCAGCCCCAGCATTTT
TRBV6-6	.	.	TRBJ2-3	CATGDFPSADTQYF	TGTGCCACCGGGGACTTCCCGTCAGCGGATACGCAGTATTTT
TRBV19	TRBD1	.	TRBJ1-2	CASSETGSGNYGYTF	TGTGCCAGTAGCGAGACAGGGTCTGGGAACTATGGCTACACCTTC
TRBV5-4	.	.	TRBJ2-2	CASSPPGGRMNTGELFF	TGTGCCAGCAGCCCCCCTGGTGGGAGGATGAACACCGGGGAGCTGTTTTTT
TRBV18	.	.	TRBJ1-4	CASSPTRVDEKLFF	TGTGCCAGCTCACCAACCAGGGTAGACGAAAAACTGTTTTTT
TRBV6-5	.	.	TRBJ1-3	CASSPLAGPGNTIYF	TGTGCCAGCAGTCCCCTGGCAGGACCCGGAAACACCATATATTTT
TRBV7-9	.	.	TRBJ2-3	CASSLERVLVADTQYF	TGTGCCAGCAGCTTAGAGCGGGTTCTGGTGGCAGATACGCAGTATTTT
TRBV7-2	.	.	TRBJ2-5	CASSWDIQETQYF	TGTGCCAGCAGCTGGGATATACAAGAGACCCAGTACTTC